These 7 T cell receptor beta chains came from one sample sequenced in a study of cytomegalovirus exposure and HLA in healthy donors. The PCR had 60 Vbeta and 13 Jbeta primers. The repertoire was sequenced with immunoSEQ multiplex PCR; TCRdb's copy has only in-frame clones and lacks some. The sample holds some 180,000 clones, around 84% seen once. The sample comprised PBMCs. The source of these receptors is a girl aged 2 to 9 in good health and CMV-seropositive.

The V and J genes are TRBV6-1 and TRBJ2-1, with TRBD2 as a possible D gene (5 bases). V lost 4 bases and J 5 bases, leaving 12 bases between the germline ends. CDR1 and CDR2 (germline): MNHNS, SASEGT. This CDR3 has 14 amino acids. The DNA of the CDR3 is TGTGCCAGCAGTGCGGGGTGGAGGAACAATGAGCAGTTCTTC. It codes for CASSAGWRNNEQFF.

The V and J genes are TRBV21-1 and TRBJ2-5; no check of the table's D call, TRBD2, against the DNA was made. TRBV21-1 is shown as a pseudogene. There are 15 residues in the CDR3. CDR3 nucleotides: TGTGCCAGCAGCAATAGGGTTCGGGATGAAGAGACCCAGTACTTC. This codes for CASSNRVRDEETQYF.

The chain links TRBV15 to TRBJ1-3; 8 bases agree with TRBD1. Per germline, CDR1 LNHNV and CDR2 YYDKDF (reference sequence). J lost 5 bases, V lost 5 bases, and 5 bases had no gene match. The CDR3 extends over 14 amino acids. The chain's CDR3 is CATSADRGRNTIYF. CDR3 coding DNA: TGTGCCACCAGCGCAGACAGGGGCCGAAACACCATATATTTT. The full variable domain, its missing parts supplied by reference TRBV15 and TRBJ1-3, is DAMVIQNPRYQVTQFGKPVTLSCSQTLNHNVMYWYQQKSSQAPKLLFHYYDKDFNNEADTPDNFQSRRPNTSFCFLDIRSPGLGDTAMYLCATSADRGRNTIYFGEGSWLTVV.

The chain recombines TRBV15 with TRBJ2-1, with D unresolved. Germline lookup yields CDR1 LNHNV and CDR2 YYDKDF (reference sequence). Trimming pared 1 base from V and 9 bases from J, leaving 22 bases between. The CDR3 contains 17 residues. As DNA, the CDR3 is TGTGCCACCAGCAGAGCGTTAGTAGCCCACACCGTGGGTGAGCAGTTCTTC. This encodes CATSRALVAHTVGEQFF.

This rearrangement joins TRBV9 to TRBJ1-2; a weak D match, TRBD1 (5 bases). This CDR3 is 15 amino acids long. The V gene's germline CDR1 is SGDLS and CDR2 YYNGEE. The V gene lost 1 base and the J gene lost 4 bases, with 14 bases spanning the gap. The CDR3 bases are TGTGCCAGCAGCGTAAGCACAGAAGGGGCCTATGGCTACACCTTC. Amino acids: CASSVSTEGAYGYTF.

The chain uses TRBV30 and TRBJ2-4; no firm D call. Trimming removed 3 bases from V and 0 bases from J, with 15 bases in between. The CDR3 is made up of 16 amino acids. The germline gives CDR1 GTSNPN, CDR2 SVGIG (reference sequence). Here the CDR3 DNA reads TGTGCCTGGAGCGAGGCCGCCGTCCTAGCCAAAAACATTCAGTACTTC. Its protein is CAWSEAAVLAKNIQYF.

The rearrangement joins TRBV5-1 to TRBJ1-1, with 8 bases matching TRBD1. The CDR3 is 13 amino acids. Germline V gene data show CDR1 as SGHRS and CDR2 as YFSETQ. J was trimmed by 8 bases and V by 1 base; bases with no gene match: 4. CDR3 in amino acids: CASSLQGAREAFF. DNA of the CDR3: TGCGCCAGCAGCTTGCAGGGGGCAAGAGAAGCTTTCTTT. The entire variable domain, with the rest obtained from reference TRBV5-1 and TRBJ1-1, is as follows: KAGVTQTPRYLIKTRGQQVTLSCSPISGHRSVSWYQQTPGQGLQFLFEYFSETQRNKGNFPGRFSGRQFSNSRSEMNVSTLELGDSALYLCASSLQGAREAFFGQGTRLTVV.